Detailed here is one TCR beta chain. Its antigen is unknown. The data were obtained in a study of T cell repertoires in cytomegalovirus infection. In germline, CDR1 is LNHNV, CDR2 YYDKDF (reference sequence). This CDR3 has 16 amino acids. The J segment lost 6 bases and the V segment lost 0 bases, leaving 2 bases of the junction unmatched. TCRdb redid the calling of the reads with MiXCR, one entry per CDR3 protein. The data hold about 570,000 distinct CDR3 sequences, with just under 40% observed a single time. The J gene is TRBJ2-1, the V gene TRBV15; 13 nucleotides line up with TRBD2. This material consisted of cultured PBMCs, taken from culture after CMV antigen stimulation. This TCR derives from a human donor in good health (CMV status not recorded). Some clones in this sample may be carry-over from other donors' samples. The CDR3 DNA reads TGTGCCACCAGCAGAGAAACTAGCGGGAGGGGCAATGAGCAGTTCTTC. This codes for CATSRETSGRGNEQFF. The full variable domain, rest sourced from reference TRBV15 and TRBJ2-1, is DAMVIQNPRYQVTQFGKPVTLSCSQTLNHNVMYWYQQKSSQAPKLLFHYYDKDFNNEADTPDNFQSRRPNTSFCFLDIRSPGLGDTAMYLCATSRETSGRGNEQFFGPGTRLTVL.